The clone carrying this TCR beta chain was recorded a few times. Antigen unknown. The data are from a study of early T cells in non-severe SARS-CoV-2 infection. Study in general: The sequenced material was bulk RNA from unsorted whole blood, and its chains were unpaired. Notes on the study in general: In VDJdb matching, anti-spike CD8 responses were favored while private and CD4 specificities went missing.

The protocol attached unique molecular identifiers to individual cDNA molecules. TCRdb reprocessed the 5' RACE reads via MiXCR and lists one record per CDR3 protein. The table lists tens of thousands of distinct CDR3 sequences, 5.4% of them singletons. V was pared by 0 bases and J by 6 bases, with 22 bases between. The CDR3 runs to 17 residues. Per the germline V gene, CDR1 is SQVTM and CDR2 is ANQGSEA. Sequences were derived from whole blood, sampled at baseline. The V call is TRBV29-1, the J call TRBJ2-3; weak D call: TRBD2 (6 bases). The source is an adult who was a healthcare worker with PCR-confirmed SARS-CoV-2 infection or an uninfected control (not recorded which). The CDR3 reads CSVEDIAWRDLEDTQYF. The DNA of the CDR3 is TGCAGCGTTGAAGATATCGCCTGGCGGGACCTCGAGGATACGCAGTATTTT.